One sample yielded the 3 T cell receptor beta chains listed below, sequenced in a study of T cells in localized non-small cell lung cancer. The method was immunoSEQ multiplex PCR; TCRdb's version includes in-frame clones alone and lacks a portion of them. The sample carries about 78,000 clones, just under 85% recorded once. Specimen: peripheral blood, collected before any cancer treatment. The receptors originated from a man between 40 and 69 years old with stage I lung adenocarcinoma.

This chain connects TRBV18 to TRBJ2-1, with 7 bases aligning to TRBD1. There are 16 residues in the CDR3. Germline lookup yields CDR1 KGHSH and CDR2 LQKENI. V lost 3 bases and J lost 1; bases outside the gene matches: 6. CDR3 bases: TGTGCCAGCTCACCGGGGACAGTCACTTCCTACAATGAGCAGTTCTTC. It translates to CASSPGTVTSYNEQFF.

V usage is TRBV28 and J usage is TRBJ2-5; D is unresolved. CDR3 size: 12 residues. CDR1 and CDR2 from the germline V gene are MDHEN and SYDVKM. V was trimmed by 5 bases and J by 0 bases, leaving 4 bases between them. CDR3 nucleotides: TGTGCCAGCAGTCCCCACCAAGAGACCCAGTACTTC. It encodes CASSPHQETQYF.

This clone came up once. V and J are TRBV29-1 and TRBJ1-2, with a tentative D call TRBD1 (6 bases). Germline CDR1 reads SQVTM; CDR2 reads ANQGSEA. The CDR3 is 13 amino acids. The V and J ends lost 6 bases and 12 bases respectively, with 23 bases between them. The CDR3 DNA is TGCAGCGTCGCTAAGGGGGGTGCTTTGACCCACACCTTC. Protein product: CSVAKGGALTHTF.